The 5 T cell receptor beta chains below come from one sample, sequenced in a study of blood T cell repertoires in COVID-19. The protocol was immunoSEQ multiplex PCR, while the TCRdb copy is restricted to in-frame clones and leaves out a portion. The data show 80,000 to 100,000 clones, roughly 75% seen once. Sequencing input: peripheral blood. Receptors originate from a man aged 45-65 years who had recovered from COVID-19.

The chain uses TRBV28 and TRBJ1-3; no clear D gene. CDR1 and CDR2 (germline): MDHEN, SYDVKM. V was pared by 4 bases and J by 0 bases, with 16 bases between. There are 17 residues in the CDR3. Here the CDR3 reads CASSSPSIASSGNTIYF. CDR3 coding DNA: TGTGCCAGCAGTTCCCCGTCAATAGCAAGCTCTGGAAACACCATATATTTT.

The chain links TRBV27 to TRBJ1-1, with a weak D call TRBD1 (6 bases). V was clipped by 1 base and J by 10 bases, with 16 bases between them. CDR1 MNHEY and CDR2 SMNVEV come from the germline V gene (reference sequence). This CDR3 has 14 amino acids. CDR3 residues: CASSLLGALGGAFF. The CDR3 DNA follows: TGTGCCAGCAGTTTATTGGGGGCGCTGGGTGGAGCTTTCTTT.

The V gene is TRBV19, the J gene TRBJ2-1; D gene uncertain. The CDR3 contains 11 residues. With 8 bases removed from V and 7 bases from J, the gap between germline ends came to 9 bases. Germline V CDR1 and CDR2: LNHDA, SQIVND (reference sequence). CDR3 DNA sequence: TGTGCCAGTCTTAACTGGAATGAGCAGTTCTTC. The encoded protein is CASLNWNEQFF. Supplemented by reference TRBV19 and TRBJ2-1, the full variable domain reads DGGITQSPKYLFRKEGQNVTLSCEQNLNHDAMYWYRQDPGQGLRLIYYSQIVNDFQKGDIAEGYSVSREKKESFPLTVTSAQKNPTAFYLCASLNWNEQFFGPGTRLTVL.

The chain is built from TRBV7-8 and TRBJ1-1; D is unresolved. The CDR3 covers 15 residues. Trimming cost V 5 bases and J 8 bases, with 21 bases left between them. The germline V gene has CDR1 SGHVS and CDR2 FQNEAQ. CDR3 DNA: TGTGCCAGCAGCGTGCCGGGAGGCACCCACGGGGAAGCTTTCTTT. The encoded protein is CASSVPGGTHGEAFF.

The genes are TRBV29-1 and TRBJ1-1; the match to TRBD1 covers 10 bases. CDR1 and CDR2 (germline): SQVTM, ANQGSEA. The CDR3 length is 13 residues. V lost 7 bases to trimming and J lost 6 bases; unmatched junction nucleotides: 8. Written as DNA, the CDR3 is TGCAGCGCCGAGACAGGGGGCATCGCTGAAGCTTTCTTT. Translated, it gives CSAETGGIAEAFF.